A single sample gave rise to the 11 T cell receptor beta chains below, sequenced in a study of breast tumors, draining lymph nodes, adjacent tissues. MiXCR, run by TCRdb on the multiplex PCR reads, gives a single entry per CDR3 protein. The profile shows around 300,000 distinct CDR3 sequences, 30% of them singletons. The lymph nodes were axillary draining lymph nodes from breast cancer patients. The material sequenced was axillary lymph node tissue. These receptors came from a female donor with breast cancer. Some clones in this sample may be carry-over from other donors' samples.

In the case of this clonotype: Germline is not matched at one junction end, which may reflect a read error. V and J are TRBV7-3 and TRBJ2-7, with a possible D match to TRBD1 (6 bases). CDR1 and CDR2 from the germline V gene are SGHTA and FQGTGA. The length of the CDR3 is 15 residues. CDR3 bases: TGCGCCAGCAGCCGAGTACAGGGTTGGTACTACGAGCAGTACTTC. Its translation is CASSRVQGWYYEQYF.

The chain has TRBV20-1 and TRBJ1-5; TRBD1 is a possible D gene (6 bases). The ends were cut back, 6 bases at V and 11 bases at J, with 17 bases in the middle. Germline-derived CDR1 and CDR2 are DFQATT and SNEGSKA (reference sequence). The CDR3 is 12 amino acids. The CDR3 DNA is TGCAGTGCGAGTAAGGGGGGGGAGACCCAGCATTTT. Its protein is CSASKGGETQHF.

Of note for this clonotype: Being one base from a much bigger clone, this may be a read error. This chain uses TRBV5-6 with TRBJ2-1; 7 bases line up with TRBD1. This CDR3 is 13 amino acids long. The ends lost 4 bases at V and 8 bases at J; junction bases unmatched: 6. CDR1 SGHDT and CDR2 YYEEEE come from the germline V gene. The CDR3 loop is CASSPGQADEQFF. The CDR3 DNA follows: TGTGCCAGCAGCCCCGGACAGGCCGATGAGCAGTTCTTC.

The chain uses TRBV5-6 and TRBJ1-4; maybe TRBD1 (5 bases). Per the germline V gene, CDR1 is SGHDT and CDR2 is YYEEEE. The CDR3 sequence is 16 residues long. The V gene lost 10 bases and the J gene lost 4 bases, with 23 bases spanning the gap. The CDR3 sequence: CASTLFGTLINEKLFF. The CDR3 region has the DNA TGTGCCTCAACGCTCTTTGGGACTCTTATTAATGAAAAACTGTTTTTT. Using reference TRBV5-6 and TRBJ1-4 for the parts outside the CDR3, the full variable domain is DAGVTQSPTHLIKTRGQQVTLRCSPKSGHDTVSWYQQALGQGPQFIFQYYEEEERQRGNFPDRFSGHQFPNYSSELNVNALLLGDSALYLCASTLFGTLINEKLFFGSGTQLSVL.

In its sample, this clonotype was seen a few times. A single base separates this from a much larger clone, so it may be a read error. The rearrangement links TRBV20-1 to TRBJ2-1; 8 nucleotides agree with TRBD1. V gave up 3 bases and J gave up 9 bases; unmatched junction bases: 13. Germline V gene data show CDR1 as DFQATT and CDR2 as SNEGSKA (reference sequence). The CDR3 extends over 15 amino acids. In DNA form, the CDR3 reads TGCAGTGCTAGGGGGATTCTCCAGGGGGCCGGTGAGCAGTTCTTC. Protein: CSARGILQGAGEQFF.

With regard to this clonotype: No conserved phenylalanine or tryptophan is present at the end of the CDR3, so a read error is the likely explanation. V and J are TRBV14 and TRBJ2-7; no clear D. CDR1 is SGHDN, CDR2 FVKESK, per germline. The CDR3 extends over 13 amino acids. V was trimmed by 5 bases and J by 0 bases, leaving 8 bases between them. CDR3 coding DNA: TGTGCCAGCAGCTTGGACCGCTCCTACGAGCAGTACTCC. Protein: CASSLDRSYEQYS.

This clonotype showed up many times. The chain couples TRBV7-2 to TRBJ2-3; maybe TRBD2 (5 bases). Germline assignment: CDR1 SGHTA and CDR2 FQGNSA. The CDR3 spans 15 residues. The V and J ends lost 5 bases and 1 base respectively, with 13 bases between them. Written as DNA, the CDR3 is TGTGCCAGCAGCCCACGGGGTGGTGGCACAGATACGCAGTATTTT. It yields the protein CASSPRGGGTDTQYF.

This chain's CDR3 is CAWGKTGLNYGYTF. The CDR3 bases are TGTGCCTGGGGGAAGACAGGGCTTAACTATGGCTACACCTTC. The chain is built from TRBV30 and TRBJ1-2; 7 nucleotides align to TRBD1. The CDR3 runs 14 residues. Trimming took 5 bases from V and 1 from J; bases not matched to a gene: 7. Germline CDR1 GTSNPN, CDR2 SVGIG (reference sequence). The full variable domain, with the rest looked up from reference TRBV30 and TRBJ1-2, is SQTIHQWPATLVQPVGSPLSLECTVEGTSNPNLYWYRQAAGRGLQLLFYSVGIGQISSEVPQNLSASRPQDRQFILSSKKLLLSDSGFYLCAWGKTGLNYGYTFGSGTRLTVV.

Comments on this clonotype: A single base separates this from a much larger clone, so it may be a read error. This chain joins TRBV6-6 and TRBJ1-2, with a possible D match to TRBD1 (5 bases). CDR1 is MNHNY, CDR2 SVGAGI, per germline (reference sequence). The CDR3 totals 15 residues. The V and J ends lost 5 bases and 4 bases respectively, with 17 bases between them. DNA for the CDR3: TGTGCCAGCAGTCGATCGAGACAGTCTTTCTATGGCTACACCTTC. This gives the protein CASSRSRQSFYGYTF.

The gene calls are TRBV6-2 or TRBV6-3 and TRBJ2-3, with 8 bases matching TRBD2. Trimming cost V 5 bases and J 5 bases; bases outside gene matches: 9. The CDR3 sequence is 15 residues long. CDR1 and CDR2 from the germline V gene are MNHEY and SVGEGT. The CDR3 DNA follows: TGTGCCAGCAGTACGCGGACTAGCAGGAGAGATACGCAGTATTTT. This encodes CASSTRTSRRDTQYF.

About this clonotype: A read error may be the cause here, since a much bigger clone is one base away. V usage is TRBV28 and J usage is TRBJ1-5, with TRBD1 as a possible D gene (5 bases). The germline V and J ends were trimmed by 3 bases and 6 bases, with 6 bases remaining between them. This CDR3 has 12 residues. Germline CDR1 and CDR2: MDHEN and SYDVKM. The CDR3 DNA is TGTGCCAGCAGTTTGGGGGTTCAGCCCCAGCATTTT. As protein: CASSLGVQPQHF.